The 2 T cell receptor beta chains below all came from one sample that was sequenced in a study of CD8+ T cells in alopecia areata. Extracted RNA was reverse transcribed into cDNA, the sequencing template. Profiling relied on immunoSEQ multiplex PCR, and the TCRdb table lists in-frame clones only, not all of them. Of approximately 200,000 clones detected, approximately 47% appear once; the ten largest clones hold 2.6%. Noted treatment: oral pan-JAK inhibitor, 5-10 mg twice daily. The sequences come from CD4+ T cells sorted from blood, collected around week 37, from a patient treated with tofacitinib. These receptors came from a human donor with alopecia areata.

CDR3: CASSEKNIQYF. The CDR3 region has the DNA TGTGCCAGCAGTGAAAAAAACATTCAGTACTTC. The gene calls are TRBV6-6 and TRBJ2-4; D call uncertain. The CDR3 spans 11 residues. Germline assignment: CDR1 MNHNY and CDR2 SVGAGI (reference sequence). The V and J ends lost 5 bases and 4 bases respectively, with 3 bases between them.

This clone was recorded a few times. The chain employs TRBV19 and TRBJ2-4; possibly TRBD2 for D (6 bases). CDR3 length: 13 residues. Germline loops: CDR1 LNHDA, CDR2 SQIVND (reference sequence). V was shortened by 9 bases and J by 5 bases, with 14 bases between the two germline ends. Here the CDR3 reads CASKRDSQNIQYF. Here the CDR3 DNA reads TGTGCCAGCAAAAGGGACTCTCAAAACATTCAGTACTTC.